This T cell receptor beta chain came from a study of blood T cell repertoires in COVID-19. About the research overall: PBMCs, B-cell-depleted T cells, or T cells were the source of the cDNA or gDNA that made up the material.

Original processing notes: It was from reference gene primer amplification that nucleated cell counts were estimated. Sequencing used immunoSEQ multiplex PCR; TCRdb keeps in-frame clones, though not all of them. The V and J calls and clone size were taken over from that table, and D and trimming were inferred from the DNA. The sample consists of roughly 320,000 clones, roughly 91% of them appearing once. This CDR3 is built from 15 residues. The germline CDR1 and CDR2 sequences are MDHEN and SYDVKM. V was clipped by 6 bases and J by 8 bases; unmatched bases: 11. Sequencing was carried out using peripheral blood. The V call is TRBV28, the J call TRBJ2-1; 9 nucleotides line up with TRBD2. The TCR was taken from a woman under 40 with COVID-19, enrolled during active disease. The CDR3, as DNA: TGTGCCAGCAGCACAAGCGGGGGGTCTTTCGATGAGCAGTTCTTC. As protein: CASSTSGGSFDEQFF. Combining the CDR3 with reference TRBV28 and TRBJ2-1 gives the whole variable domain DVKVTQSSRYLVKRTGEKVFLECVQDMDHENMFWYRQDPGLGLRLIYFSYDVKMKEKGDIPEGYSVSREKKERFSLILESASTNQTSMYLCASSTSGGSFDEQFFGPGTRLTVL.